This T cell receptor beta chain was obtained from a study of blood T cell repertoires in COVID-19 (dated by TCRdb to 2020 to 2021). Study-wide context: Collaborator samples came from the United States, Italy and Spain and covered acute and convalescent phases of COVID-19. The repertoires were released in a freely available public database meant as a resource for research on the immune response to SARS-CoV-2. The samples were drawn from two sources: the first 160 participants of the ongoing ImmuneRACE study, and 1,000 to 1,500 subjects contributed by 6 global collaborators. Subjects who had been exposed to COVID-19, were actively infected with it, or had recovered from it provided the deeply sampled blood TCRbeta repertoires that made up the dataset. The prospective study material was composed of cDNA or gDNA derived from T cells, B-cell-depleted T cells, or PBMCs. Nearly every sample came with metadata listing a de-identified subject ID, COVID-19 status, age in years and sex. Where available, HLA class I and class II types were taken from metadata supplied by the sample provider and were not determined by assay-based typing. Beyond this particular receptor, the publication reports: The amount of clinical and demographic metadata varied by source and participant and was provided uncurated.

TCRbeta CDR3 regions were amplified from genomic DNA using the immunoSEQ Assay, a bias-controlled multiplex PCR. The published analysis was carried out like this. Within the assay, amplification of reference gene primers was used to estimate how many nucleated cells each sample contained. Sequence reads were collapsed and filtered to measure the absolute abundance of every unique TCRbeta CDR3 rearrangement. For each sample, productive Simpson clonality was calculated by taking the square root of Simpson's diversity index across productive rearrangements. TCRdb obtained this table from immuneACCESS and retained in-frame rearrangements with V and J assigned. These tables miss some clones; where compared with another copy, unresolved V genes account for less than half of the shortfall, and the remainder is unexplained. V and J calls and clone size are copied from that table; D and trimming were computed from the DNA. This sample comprises over 100,000 clones, approximately 86% of them detected only once. The ten largest clones take up 9.5% to 12% of the sample.

This clone came up once. Which antigen it targets is not known. Base quality data are lacking; no much larger clone is found one base away. The junction shows trimming of 8 bases on V and 7 bases on J, and the gene matches do not reach 8 bases of it. CDR1 and CDR2 are drawn from the germline V gene: SNHLY, FYNNEI. Counted from cysteine to phenylalanine, this CDR3 has 13 amino acids. Left in the record is the CDR3 DNA by itself, 39 bases read in frame from the first base. At one collaborating source in Seattle, patients were enrolled during active infection and were followed longitudinally through the course of disease. Each collaborating institution followed its own protocols to collect whole blood in K2EDTA tubes. For TCRbeta analysis, collaborator samples were shipped as frozen whole blood, as isolated PBMCs, or as DNA extracted from either sample type.

The chain employs TRBV2 and TRBJ1-5, with 7 central nucleotides matching TRBD1. The receptor's source is a woman between 70 and 85 years old with COVID-19, enrolled during active disease. Sequenced: peripheral blood. The CDR3 region reads CASADRVHQPQHF. The DNA is as follows: TGTGCCAGCGCCGACAGGGTCCACCAGCCCCAGCATTTT.